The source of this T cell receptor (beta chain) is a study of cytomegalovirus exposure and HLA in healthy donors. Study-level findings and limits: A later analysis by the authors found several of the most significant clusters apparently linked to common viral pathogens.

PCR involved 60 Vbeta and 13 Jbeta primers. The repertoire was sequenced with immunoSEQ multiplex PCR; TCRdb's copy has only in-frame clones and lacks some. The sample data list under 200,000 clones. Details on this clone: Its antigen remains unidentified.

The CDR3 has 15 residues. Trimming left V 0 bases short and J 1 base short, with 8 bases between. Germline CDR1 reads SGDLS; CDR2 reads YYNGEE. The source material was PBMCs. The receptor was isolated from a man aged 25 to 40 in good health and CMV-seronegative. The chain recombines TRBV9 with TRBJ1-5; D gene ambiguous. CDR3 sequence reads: CASSVARVSNQPQHF. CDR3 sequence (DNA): TGTGCCAGCAGCGTAGCACGGGTGAGCAATCAGCCCCAGCATTTT.